The 13 T cell receptor beta chains below all came from one sample that was sequenced in a study of cytomegalovirus exposure and HLA in healthy donors (dated by TCRdb to the late 2010s). The library was made by the immunoSEQ multiplex PCR assay. The multiplex PCR relied on a mix of 60 forward primers for TCR Vbeta segments and 13 reverse primers for TCR Jbeta segments. TCRdb provides this immuneACCESS table in a form limited to in-frame rearrangements. Some clones are lacking; in checked studies, under half of them reflect an unresolved V gene, and why the rest are absent is not known. A total of 100,000 to 150,000 clones appear in this sample, over 70% of them only once. The ten largest clonotypes hold 3% to 4% of the sample. The material sequenced was PBMCs. These receptors originate from a woman between 50 and 59 years old in good health and CMV-seronegative.

CDR3 sequence: CASSPRDGGVSNEQFF. CDR3 coding DNA: TGTGCCAGCAGCCCCCGGGACGGCGGGGTTTCCAATGAGCAGTTCTTC. V and J are TRBV4-2 and TRBJ2-1, with TRBD2 as a possible D gene (6 bases). V lost 4 bases and J lost 6, with 19 bases in between. This CDR3 spans 16 amino acids. CDR1 is LGHNA and CDR2 is YNFKEQ in the germline V gene.

The chain employs TRBV7-9 and TRBJ2-1; 15 nucleotides align to TRBD2. This CDR3 has 19 residues. V shed 5 bases and J 3 bases; nucleotides not matched to a gene: 11. CDR1 is SEHNR and CDR2 is FQNEAQ in the germline V gene (reference sequence). CDR3: CASSGPGLAGGFSYNEQFF. The CDR3 DNA sequence: TGTGCCAGCAGCGGGCCGGGACTAGCGGGAGGATTCAGCTACAATGAGCAGTTCTTC.

A word on this clone: The junction shows a germline mismatch at one end, possibly a read error. The chain's CDR3 is CSSSSLGSEQYF. The CDR3 DNA reads as TGTTCCAGCAGCTCCCTAGGATCCGAGCAGTACTTC. The chain combines TRBV7-9 with TRBJ2-7; no clear D. The CDR3 loop spans 12 amino acids. Germline values: CDR1 SEHNR, CDR2 FQNEAQ (reference sequence).

V and J are TRBV14 and TRBJ2-7; D is unclear. Germline assignment: CDR1 SGHDN and CDR2 FVKESK. Between the trimmed V and J ends, which lost 1 base and 3 bases, there was a span of 13 bases. The CDR3 loop spans 15 amino acids. The CDR3, as DNA: TGTGCCAGCAGCCAAGCGTCGATTCTATTCTACGAGCAGTACTTC. Translation gives CASSQASILFYEQYF.

This clone occurred a few times. V and J are TRBV4-1 and TRBJ1-2; D is unresolved. This CDR3 comprises 16 residues. Germline assignment: CDR1 MGHRA and CDR2 YSYEKL. Trimming took off 0 bases at V and 8 bases at J, with 19 bases between the two ends. CDR3 bases: TGCGCCAGCAGCCAAGAAATTAGGCAGCCGATCGGGGGCTACACCTTC. It yields the protein CASSQEIRQPIGGYTF.

The chain is built from TRBV19 and TRBJ2-1, with 7 bases fitting TRBD2. Trimming at V came to 4 bases and at J to 6 bases, leaving 6 bases not matched to a gene. The CDR3 has 14 residues. CDR1 LNHDA and CDR2 SQIVND come from the germline V gene (reference sequence). In DNA, the CDR3 is TGTGCCAGTAGTACGTTAGCGGGCCTCAATGAGCAGTTCTTC. It translates to CASSTLAGLNEQFF.

This chain uses TRBV7-8 with TRBJ2-5; D uncertain. CDR1 and CDR2 (germline): SGHVS, FQNEAQ. V gave up 6 bases and J gave up 4 bases, with 12 bases separating them. The CDR3 has 13 amino acids. The CDR3 here is CASRLMPRETQYF. CDR3 in DNA: TGTGCCAGCAGACTAATGCCGAGAGAGACCCAGTACTTC. Full variable domain (remainder filled in from reference TRBV7-8 and TRBJ2-5): GAGVSQSPRYKVAKRGQDVALRCDPISGHVSLFWYQQALGQGPEFLTYFQNEAQLDKSGLPSDRFFAERPEGSVSTLKIQRTQQEDSAVYLCASRLMPRETQYFGPGTRLLVL.

This chain links TRBV6-6 with TRBJ1-1, with 8 positions matching TRBD1. V gave up 6 bases and J gave up 1 base; unmatched junction bases: 4. Germline V gene data show CDR1 as MNHNY and CDR2 as SVGAGI (reference sequence). The CDR3 has 14 amino acids. The CDR3 protein is CASRRGQENTEAFF. The DNA for the CDR3 is TGTGCCAGCAGGCGGGGACAGGAGAACACTGAAGCTTTCTTT.

The rearrangement joins TRBV19 to TRBJ2-6, with D tentatively TRBD1 (5 bases). V lost 10 bases and J lost 4, with 14 bases in between. Germline V gene lookup returns CDR1 LNHDA and CDR2 SQIVND (reference sequence). The CDR3 contains 14 residues. As DNA, the CDR3 is TGTGCCATATCCCCAGGGCTGGGGGCCAACGTCCTGACTTTC. This codes for CAISPGLGANVLTF.

This clone appeared once. The rearrangement uses TRBV4-3 and TRBJ1-4; D is unresolved. Trimming took 3 bases from V and 7 from J, leaving 9 bases between them. In germline, CDR1 is LGHNA, CDR2 YSLEER. There are 13 residues in the CDR3. The CDR3 DNA sequence: TGCGCCAGCAGCCAGTTGTCCGGTGAAAAACTGTTTTTT. Protein product: CASSQLSGEKLFF.

This clone came up once. The genes are TRBV7-9 and TRBJ2-3; D is unresolved. Germline lookup yields CDR1 SEHNR and CDR2 FQNEAQ (reference sequence). The CDR3 has 15 amino acids. V lost 1 base, J lost 0 bases, and 8 bases lay in between. Written as DNA, the CDR3 is TGTGCCAGCAGCTTAGATCTTCTTAGCACAGATACGCAGTATTTT. Amino acids: CASSLDLLSTDTQYF. The full variable domain, its missing parts supplied by reference TRBV7-9 and TRBJ2-3, is DTGVSQNPRHKITKRGQNVTFRCDPISEHNRLYWYRQTLGQGPEFLTYFQNEAQLEKSRLLSDRFSAERPKGSFSTLEIQRTEQGDSAMYLCASSLDLLSTDTQYFGPGTRLTVL.

This rearrangement joins TRBV29-1 to TRBJ1-1, with D possibly matching TRBD1 (5 bases). Per germline, CDR1 SQVTM and CDR2 ANQGSEA. The V end lost 3 bases, the J end lost 0 bases, and 17 bases lay between the germline ends. The CDR3 length is 16 residues. The CDR3 nucleotides read TGCAGCGTTGATGGCTGGTTTAAAGGGGTGAACACTGAAGCTTTCTTT. Protein product: CSVDGWFKGVNTEAFF.

The chain links TRBV19 to TRBJ2-2; 9 bases align to TRBD1. The junction had 1 base not matched to a gene; V was cut back by 6 bases and J by 5 bases. This CDR3 comprises 13 residues. Germline V gene sequence: CDR1 LNHDA, CDR2 SQIVND (reference sequence). CDR3 coding DNA: TGTGCCAGTAGGGGACAGGGAACCGGGGAGCTGTTTTTT. Its translation: CASRGQGTGELFF.